This record looks at one T cell receptor (beta chain) sequence and its context. This clonotype was seen at least ten times. Its target antigen remains unknown. The input lacks base qualities; no much larger clone sits a single base away. The record originates from a study of breast tumors, draining lymph nodes, adjacent tissues (TCRdb year 2016). About the full investigation: Breast cancer patients provided tumor, adjacent nontumor tissue and axillary lymph nodes, and the study compared the TCR beta repertoires across these three sources. In human breast cancer, the study set out to evaluate how tumor, surrounding tissue and draining lymph node repertoires relate to one another and whether T cells may move between these sites.

Here is what the overall study found, with its caveats: Tumor T-cell repertoires showed less diversity than lymph node repertoires and more diversity than nontumor tissue repertoires, and tumor T-cell repertoires showed preferential V and J gene usage. The conclusion that tumor T cells originate in lymph nodes was presented as consistent with a hypothesis rather than as directly demonstrated. A scenario in which most tumor T cells derive from the lymph node and then expand within tumor tissue was judged to be consistent with the data. In luminal-like breast cancer, tumor and nontumor tissue repertoires resembled each other significantly more than in basal-like breast cancer.

TCRdb shows the sequencer as Illumina HiSeq 2000. Multiplex PCR amplification was used to generate the TCR beta chain libraries. High-throughput sequencing was used to analyze the amplified TCR beta chain products. The raw public data were reprocessed by TCRdb itself: fastp quality trimming at Q25, MiXCR clonotype calling, in-frame beta chains only. CDR3 protein sequences are deduplicated, and each keeps its most common genes and DNA. The sample has around 230,000 distinct CDR3 sequences on record, about 30% of them singletons. The ten largest make up approximately 1.5% of the sample. The CDR3 measures 15 amino acids from cysteine to phenylalanine. Left in the record is the CDR3 DNA by itself, 45 bases read in frame from the first base. From V the trimming removes 3 bases and from J it removes 2 bases, while the gene matches leave 4 bases of the junction unaccounted for. CDR1 and CDR2 were assigned from the germline V gene (reference sequence) as MNHEY and SMNVEV.

The axillary draining lymph nodes of breast cancer patients were the source of the lymph node samples. The clonotype was recovered from a female donor with breast cancer. Some clones in this sample may be carry-over from other donors' samples. Recombination joined TRBV27 with TRBJ2-3; TRBD2 agrees with 8 junctional bases. The material sequenced was axillary lymph node tissue. The DNA is TGTGCCAGCAGTTTGTCACTAGCGGACACAGATACGCAGTATTTT. Its protein is CASSLSLADTDTQYF.